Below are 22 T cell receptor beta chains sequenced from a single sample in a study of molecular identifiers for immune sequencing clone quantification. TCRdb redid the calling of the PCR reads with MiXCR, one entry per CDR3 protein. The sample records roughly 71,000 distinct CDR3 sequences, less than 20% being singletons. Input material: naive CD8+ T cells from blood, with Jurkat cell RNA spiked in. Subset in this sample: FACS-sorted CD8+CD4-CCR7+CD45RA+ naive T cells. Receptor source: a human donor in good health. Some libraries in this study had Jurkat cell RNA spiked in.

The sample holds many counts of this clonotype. The CDR3 coding sequence is TGTGCCAGCAGTCCTGACAGAGGAACAGATACGCAGTATTTT. As protein: CASSPDRGTDTQYF. The chain links TRBV27 to TRBJ2-3, with D perhaps matching TRBD1 (5 bases). V was trimmed by 5 bases and J by 3 bases, leaving 12 bases between them. CDR3 length: 14 amino acids. Germline-derived CDR1 and CDR2 are MNHEY and SMNVEV (reference sequence).

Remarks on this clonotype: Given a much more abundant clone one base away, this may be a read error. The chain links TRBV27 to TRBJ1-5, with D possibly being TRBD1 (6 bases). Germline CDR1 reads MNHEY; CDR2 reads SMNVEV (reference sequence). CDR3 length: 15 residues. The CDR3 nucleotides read TGTGCCAGCAGTCAGGACAGTGATAGCACTCAGCCCCAGCATTTT. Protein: CASSQDSDSTQPQHF.

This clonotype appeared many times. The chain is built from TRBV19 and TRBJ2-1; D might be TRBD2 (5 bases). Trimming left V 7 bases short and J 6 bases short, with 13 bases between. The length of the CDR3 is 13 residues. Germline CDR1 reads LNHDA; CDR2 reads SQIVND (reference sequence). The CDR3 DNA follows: TGTGCCAGTAATCTAGCCGGGCGCAATGAGCAGTTCTTC. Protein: CASNLAGRNEQFF.

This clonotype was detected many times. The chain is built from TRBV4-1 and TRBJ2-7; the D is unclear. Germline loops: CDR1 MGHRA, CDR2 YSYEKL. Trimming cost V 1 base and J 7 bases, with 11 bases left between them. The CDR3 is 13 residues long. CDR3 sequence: CASSQGFTPEQYF. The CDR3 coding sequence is TGCGCCAGCAGCCAAGGTTTTACTCCGGAGCAGTACTTC.

CDR3 DNA: TGTGCCAGCAGTTCCGAGGGGAGACTGGGGGATGAGCAGTTCTTC. Protein: CASSSEGRLGDEQFF. This chain connects TRBV28 to TRBJ2-1, with D tentatively TRBD1 or TRBD2 (5 bases each). This CDR3 is built from 15 residues. Germline V gene lookup returns CDR1 MDHEN and CDR2 SYDVKM. Trimming cost V 4 bases and J 8 bases, with 18 bases left between them.

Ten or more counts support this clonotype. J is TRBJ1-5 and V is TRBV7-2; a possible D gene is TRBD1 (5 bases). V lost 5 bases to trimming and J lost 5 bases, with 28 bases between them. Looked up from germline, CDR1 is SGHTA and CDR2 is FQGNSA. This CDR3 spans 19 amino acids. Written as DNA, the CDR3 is TGTGCCAGCAGCCCGGCCGGGACGCTTGCCCTATGGGGGGATCAGCCCCAGCATTTT. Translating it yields CASSPAGTLALWGDQPQHF.

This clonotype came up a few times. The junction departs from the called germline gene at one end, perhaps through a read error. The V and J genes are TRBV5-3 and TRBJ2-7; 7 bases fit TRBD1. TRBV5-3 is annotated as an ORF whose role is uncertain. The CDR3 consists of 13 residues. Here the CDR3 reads CASSWDSSYEQYF. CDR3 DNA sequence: TGTGCCAGCAGCTGGGACAGCTCCTACGAGCAGTACTTC.

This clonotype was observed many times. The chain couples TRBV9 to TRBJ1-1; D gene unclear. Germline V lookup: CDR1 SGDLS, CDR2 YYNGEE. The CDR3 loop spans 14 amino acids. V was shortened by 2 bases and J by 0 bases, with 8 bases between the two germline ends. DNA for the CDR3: TGTGCCAGCAGCGTCGACGGCATGAACACTGAAGCTTTCTTT. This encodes CASSVDGMNTEAFF.

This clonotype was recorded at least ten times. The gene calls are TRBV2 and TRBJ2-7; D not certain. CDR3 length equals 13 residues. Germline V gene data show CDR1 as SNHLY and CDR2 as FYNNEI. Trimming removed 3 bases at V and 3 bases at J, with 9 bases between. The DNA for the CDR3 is TGTGCCAGCAGTGAGGGCCTCGGCTACGAGCAGTACTTC. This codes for CASSEGLGYEQYF.

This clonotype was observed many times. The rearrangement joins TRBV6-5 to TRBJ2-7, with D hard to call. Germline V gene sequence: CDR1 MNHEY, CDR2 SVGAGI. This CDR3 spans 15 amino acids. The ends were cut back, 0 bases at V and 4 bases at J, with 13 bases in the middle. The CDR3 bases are TGTGCCAGCAGTTACTCAGGAGTAACCCCTTACGAGCAGTACTTC. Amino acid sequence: CASSYSGVTPYEQYF.

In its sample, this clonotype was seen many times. CDR3 sequence (DNA): TGTGCCAGCAGCTTAGGGGAAGAGACCCAGTACTTC. This translates into CASSLGEETQYF. This chain uses TRBV7-8 with TRBJ2-5, with D hard to call. Trimming removed 1 base at V and 3 bases at J, with 3 bases between. The CDR3 has 12 residues. CDR1 and CDR2 from the germline V gene are SGHVS and FQNEAQ.

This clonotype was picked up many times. The CDR3 region has the DNA TGCAGTGCTAGATGGCAGGGCTACGAGCAGTACTTC. This gives the protein CSARWQGYEQYF. The rearrangement joins TRBV20-1 to TRBJ2-7; D might be TRBD1 (5 bases). V was shortened by 2 bases and J by 3 bases, with 8 bases between the two germline ends. The length of the CDR3 is 12 residues. Germline CDR1 is DFQATT and CDR2 is SNEGSKA (reference sequence).

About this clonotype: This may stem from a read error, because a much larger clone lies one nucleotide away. DNA for the CDR3: TGTGCCAGCTCGAGGGCTAGCAGTGAGCAGTTCTTC. Its translation is CASSRASSEQFF. The chain links TRBV9 to TRBJ2-1; TRBD2 might be the D (5 bases). CDR3 size: 12 residues. Germline assignment: CDR1 SGDLS and CDR2 YYNGEE. V lost 7 bases, J lost 9 bases, and 14 bases lay in between.

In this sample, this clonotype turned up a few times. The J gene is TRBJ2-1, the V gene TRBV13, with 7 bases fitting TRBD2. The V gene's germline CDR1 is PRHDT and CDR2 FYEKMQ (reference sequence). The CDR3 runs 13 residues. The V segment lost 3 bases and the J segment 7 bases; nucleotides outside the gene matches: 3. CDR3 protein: CASSLAGENEQFF. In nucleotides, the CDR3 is TGTGCCAGCAGCTTGGCGGGAGAGAATGAGCAGTTCTTC.

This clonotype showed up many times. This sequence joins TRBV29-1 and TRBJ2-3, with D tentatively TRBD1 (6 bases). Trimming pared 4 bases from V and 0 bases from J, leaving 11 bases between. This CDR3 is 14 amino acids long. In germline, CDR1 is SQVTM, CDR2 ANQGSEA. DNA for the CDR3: TGCAGCGTTGCAGGGGCACTCAGCACAGATACGCAGTATTTT. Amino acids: CSVAGALSTDTQYF.

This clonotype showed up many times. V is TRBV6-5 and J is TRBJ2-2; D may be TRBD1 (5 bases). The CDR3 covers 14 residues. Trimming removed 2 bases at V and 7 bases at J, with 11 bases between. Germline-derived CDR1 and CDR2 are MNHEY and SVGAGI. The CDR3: CASSYTGINGELFF. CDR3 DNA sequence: TGTGCCAGCAGTTACACAGGAATCAACGGGGAGCTGTTTTTT.

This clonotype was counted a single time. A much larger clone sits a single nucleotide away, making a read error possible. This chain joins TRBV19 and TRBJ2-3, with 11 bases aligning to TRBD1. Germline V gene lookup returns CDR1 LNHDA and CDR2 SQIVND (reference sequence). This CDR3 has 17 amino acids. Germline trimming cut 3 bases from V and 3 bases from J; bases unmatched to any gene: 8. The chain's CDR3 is CASSILTGTGGTDTQYF. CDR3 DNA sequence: TGTGCCAGTAGTATCCTCACGGGGACAGGGGGAACAGATACGCAGTATTTT.

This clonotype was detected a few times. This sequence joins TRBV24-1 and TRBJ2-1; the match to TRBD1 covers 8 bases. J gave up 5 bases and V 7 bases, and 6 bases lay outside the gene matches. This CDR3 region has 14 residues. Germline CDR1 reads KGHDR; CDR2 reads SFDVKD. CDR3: CATSLRTGNNEQFF. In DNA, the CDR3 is TGTGCCACCAGCCTCCGGACAGGGAACAATGAGCAGTTCTTC.

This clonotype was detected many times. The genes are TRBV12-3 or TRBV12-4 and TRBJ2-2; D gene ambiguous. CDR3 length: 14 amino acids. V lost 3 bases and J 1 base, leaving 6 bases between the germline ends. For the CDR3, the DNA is TGTGCCAGCAGTTTTGGTCAGAACACCGGGGAGCTGTTTTTT. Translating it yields CASSFGQNTGELFF.

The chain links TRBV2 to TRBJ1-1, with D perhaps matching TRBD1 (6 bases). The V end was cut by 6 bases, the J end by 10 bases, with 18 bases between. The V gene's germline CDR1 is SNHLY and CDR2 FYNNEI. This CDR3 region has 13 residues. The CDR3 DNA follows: TGTGCCAGCAGAGGGACACTCGGGCCAGGAGCTTTCTTT. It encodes CASRGTLGPGAFF.

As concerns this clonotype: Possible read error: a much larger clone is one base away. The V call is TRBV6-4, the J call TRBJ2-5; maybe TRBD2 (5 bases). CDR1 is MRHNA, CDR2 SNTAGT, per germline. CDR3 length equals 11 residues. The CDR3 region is CAMVEPRGKCF. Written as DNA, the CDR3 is TGTGCCATGGTCGAACCCCGAGGGAAGTGCTTC.

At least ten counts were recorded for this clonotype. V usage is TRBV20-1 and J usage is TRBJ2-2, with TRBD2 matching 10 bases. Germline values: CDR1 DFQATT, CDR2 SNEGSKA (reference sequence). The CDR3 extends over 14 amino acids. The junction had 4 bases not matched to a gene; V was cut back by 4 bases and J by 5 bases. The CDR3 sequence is CSATSGSRTGELFF. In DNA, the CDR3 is TGCAGTGCTACTAGCGGGAGCCGTACCGGGGAGCTGTTTTTT.